The 5 T cell receptor beta chains below were found in one sample sequenced in a study of OX40 agonist ivuxolimab in advanced cancers. Libraries were prepared by immunoSEQ multiplex PCR; TCRdb keeps only in-frame clonotypes and omits some of them. The table shows 94,000 or so clones, with less than 90% occurring only once. Here the sequenced sample was CD4+ or CD8+ T cells sorted from blood, taken in a trial of the OX40 agonist ivuxolimab. The receptors shown here come from an adult with an advanced solid tumor such as melanoma, head and neck, liver or kidney cancer.

The CDR3 nucleotides read TGTGCCAGCAGCTTAAGCAGGGATTATGGCTACACCTTC. As protein: CASSLSRDYGYTF. The chain joins TRBV7-3 to TRBJ1-2; D may be TRBD1 (5 bases). CDR1 SGHTA and CDR2 FQGTGA come from the germline V gene. This CDR3 contains 13 residues. V dropped 1 base and J dropped 5 bases, with 8 bases sitting between them.

This clone was detected only once. The chain links TRBV11-2 to TRBJ1-1; no clear D gene. The CDR3 totals 13 residues. The germline V and J ends were trimmed by 1 base and 11 bases, with 14 bases remaining between them. Germline values: CDR1 SGHAT, CDR2 FQNNGV. The CDR3 DNA sequence: TGTGCCAGCAGCTTAGTAACCACGGAGCGGGCTTTCTTT. Its protein product is CASSLVTTERAFF.

The J gene is TRBJ1-5, the V gene TRBV7-8, with TRBD1 identical over 11 bases. CDR1 is SGHVS and CDR2 is FQNEAQ in the germline V gene. The CDR3 spans 16 residues. V lost 0 bases to trimming and J lost 4 bases; unmatched junction nucleotides: 2. CDR3: CASSLADRGPNQPQHF. CDR3 sequence (DNA): TGTGCCAGCAGCTTAGCGGACAGGGGGCCGAATCAGCCCCAGCATTTT.

This clone was counted a few times. The chain links TRBV7-6 to TRBJ1-6, with no clear D. Per the germline V gene, CDR1 is SGHVS and CDR2 is FNYEAQ. This CDR3 is 13 amino acids long. V gave up 8 bases and J gave up 7 bases, with 12 bases separating them. DNA of the CDR3: TGTGCCAGCGCCCGAATGGAGAATTCACCCCTCCACTTT. Protein product: CASARMENSPLHF.

V gene TRBV2 combines with J gene TRBJ2-2; 10 bases line up with TRBD1. Germline trimming cut 2 bases from V and 0 bases from J; bases unmatched to any gene: 9. This CDR3 spans 19 amino acids. In germline, CDR1 is SNHLY, CDR2 FYNNEI. The CDR3 spells CASSERSRQGASNTGELFF. Here the CDR3 DNA reads TGTGCCAGCAGTGAAAGGAGTAGACAGGGGGCTTCGAACACCGGGGAGCTGTTTTTT. The variable domain in full, completed from reference TRBV2 and TRBJ2-2, reads EPEVTQTPSHQVTQMGQEVILRCVPISNHLYFYWYRQILGQKVEFLVSFYNNEISEKSEIFDDQFSVERPDGSNFTLKIRSTKLEDSAMYFCASSERSRQGASNTGELFFGEGSRLTVL.